A single sample is the source of the 9 T cell receptor beta chains below, sequenced in a study of blood T cells in healthy people across ages. Using a J-beta primer mix together with a sample-barcoded 5' primer, a second PCR was run for about 7 to 12 cycles. Using its own MiXCR run on the 5' RACE reads, TCRdb lists one record per CDR3 protein. Counted here are about 680,000 distinct CDR3 sequences, around 49% occurring once; the ten biggest clones make up about a third. Sequencing was carried out using blood. The receptors were sampled from a woman in her sixties in good health.

This clonotype was detected only a few times. This sequence joins TRBV7-2 and TRBJ2-7; the match to TRBD2 covers 8 bases. The germline CDR1 and CDR2 sequences are SGHTA and FQGNSA. With V trimmed by 5 bases and J by 0 bases, 3 bases remained unmatched. The CDR3 extends over 14 amino acids. The CDR3, as DNA: TGTGCCAGCAGCACCCGGGAGGGCTCCTACGAGCAGTACTTC. Its translation is CASSTREGSYEQYF.

The J gene is TRBJ2-1, the V gene TRBV6-2 or TRBV6-3, with 8 bases identical to TRBD1. Germline values: CDR1 MNHEY, CDR2 SVGEGT. The V and J ends lost 2 bases and 0 bases, in that order; junction bases with no gene match: 15. This CDR3 is 20 amino acids long. CDR3 nucleotides: TGTGCCAGCAGTTACGGCACAGGGGGTTATCGGGCCAACTCCTACAATGAGCAGTTCTTC. Protein: CASSYGTGGYRANSYNEQFF.

This chain links TRBV12-3 or TRBV12-4 with TRBJ1-3; tentative D call: TRBD1 (5 bases). The CDR3 consists of 13 residues. Trimming left V 5 bases short and J 8 bases short, with 13 bases between. For the CDR3, the DNA is TGTGCCAGCAGTGCCCGGAGGGGTGACACCATATATTTT. Its translation is CASSARRGDTIYF.

Turning to this clonotype: The junction and the germline gene differ at one end; a read error may be behind it. The genes are TRBV7-3 and TRBJ2-3; TRBD1 might be the D (8 bases). This CDR3 has 16 amino acids. Germline V gene data show CDR1 as SGHTA and CDR2 as FQGTGA. CDR3 DNA sequence: TGCGCCAGCAGCTTAAGCGGGACAGGTAGATCAGATACGCAGTATTTT. Amino acids: CASSLSGTGRSDTQYF.

The V call is TRBV4-1, the J call TRBJ2-1; D uncertain. Germline-derived CDR1 and CDR2 are MGHRA and YSYEKL. Trimming took off 1 base at V and 6 bases at J, with 10 bases between the two ends. The CDR3 has 14 amino acids. In DNA form, the CDR3 reads TGCGCCAGCAGCCAAGCCGGCAGTTTCAATGAGCAGTTCTTC. As protein: CASSQAGSFNEQFF.

V gene TRBV4-2 combines with J gene TRBJ2-1; weak D call: TRBD1 (8 bases). This CDR3 has 17 residues. V was cut by 1 base and J by 8 bases, with 21 bases left in between. Looked up from germline, CDR1 is LGHNA and CDR2 is YNFKEQ. CDR3 residues: CASSQVGTKDRVHEQFF. CDR3 sequence (DNA): TGTGCCAGCAGCCAAGTTGGGACTAAGGACAGGGTCCATGAGCAGTTCTTC.

The chain combines TRBV9 with TRBJ2-2; 7 nucleotides align to TRBD1. Germline lookup yields CDR1 SGDLS and CDR2 YYNGEE. The CDR3 totals 13 residues. Trimming removed 10 bases from V and 4 bases from J; junction bases left unmatched: 7. The DNA of the CDR3 is TGTGCCTGTCAACAGGGGACCACCGGGGAGCTGTTTTTT. Protein product: CACQQGTTGELFF. Combining the CDR3 with reference TRBV9 and TRBJ2-2 gives the whole variable domain DSGVTQTPKHLITATGQRVTLRCSPRSGDLSVYWYQQSLDQGLQFLIQYYNGEERAKGNILERFSAQQFPDLHSELNLSSLELGDSALYFCACQQGTTGELFFGEGSRLTVL.

The chain employs TRBV29-1 and TRBJ2-7; 10 nucleotides match TRBD2. The germline V gene encodes CDR1 SQVTM and CDR2 ANQGSEA. The V and J ends lost 6 bases and 7 bases, in that order; junction bases with no gene match: 12. This CDR3 comprises 14 residues. DNA of the CDR3: TGCAGCGTCAATGGACTAGCGGATTACAATGAGCAGTACTTC. It is translated as CSVNGLADYNEQYF.

The rearrangement links TRBV10-3 to TRBJ1-5, with 9 bases that match TRBD1. Looked up from germline, CDR1 is ENHRY and CDR2 is SYGVKD. The length of the CDR3 is 14 residues. The V gene end was trimmed by 4 bases and the J gene end by 6 bases; junction bases not matched to a gene: 4. The CDR3 nucleotides are TGTGCCATCAGTGGGACAGGGGAGGGTCAGCCCCAGCATTTT. Translated, it gives CAISGTGEGQPQHF.